The rows below give T cell receptor beta chains drawn from one sample of a study of cytomegalovirus exposure and HLA in healthy donors. Profiling relied on immunoSEQ multiplex PCR, and the TCRdb table lists in-frame clones only, not all of them. In total, the table holds 150,000 or so clones. The specimen was PBMCs. These receptors all come from a woman in her thirties or forties in good health and CMV-seropositive. Each CDR3 is given with its conserved first and last residue. Fields, in order: D gene, J gene, V gene, CDR3 protein, CDR3 DNA. The D gene is left open where the match is weak.

TRBD2	TRBJ2-7	TRBV13	CASSLDSGSATKQYF	TGTGCCAGCAGCTTAGATAGCGGGAGCGCCACTAAGCAGTACTTC
.	TRBJ2-7	TRBV19	CASSPSPHEQYF	TGTGCCAGTAGTCCCTCTCCCCACGAGCAGTACTTC
.	TRBJ1-3	TRBV6-1	CASSARREWDTIYF	TGTGCCAGCAGTGCCCGGAGAGAGTGGGACACCATATATTTT
.	TRBJ2-3	TRBV13	CASSLRRVAASDTQYF	TGTGCCAGCAGCCTCCGAAGAGTAGCGGCCTCAGATACGCAGTATTTT
TRBD1	TRBJ2-1	TRBV5-1	CASRVGQGSYNEQFF	TGCGCCAGCAGGGTGGGACAGGGTTCCTACAATGAGCAGTTCTTC
TRBD2	TRBJ2-3	TRBV7-3	CASSPGTSGRADTQYF	TGTGCCAGCAGCCCGGGGACTAGCGGGAGAGCAGATACGCAGTATTTT
.	TRBJ1-1	TRBV30	CAWSQGNTEAFF	TGTGCCTGGAGCCAGGGGAACACTGAAGCTTTCTTT
.	TRBJ2-7	TRBV15	CATSQARDSFYEQYF	TGTGCCACCAGCCAGGCCCGGGACTCATTCTACGAGCAGTACTTC
.	TRBJ1-5	TRBV28	CASSPPGGTGNQPQHF	TGTGCCAGCAGTCCCCCGGGAGGGACCGGCAATCAGCCCCAGCATTTT
TRBD2	TRBJ2-4	TRBV18	CATSSGNNIQYF	TGTGCCACCTCCAGCGGGAACAACATTCAGTACTTC
TRBD1	TRBJ1-6	TRBV7-2	CASSPKGASSYNSPLHF	TGTGCCAGCAGCCCCAAGGGGGCGAGCTCCTATAATTCACCCCTCCACTTT
.	TRBJ1-1	TRBV5-4	CASSSRTGIGAEASF	TGTGCCAGCAGCTCCCGGACCGGGATAGGAGCTGAAGCTTCCTTT
.	TRBJ1-1	TRBV4-1	CASNPGRGGNTEAFF	TGCGCCAGCAACCCGGGGAGAGGGGGTAACACTGAAGCTTTCTTT
TRBD1	TRBJ1-4	TRBV30	CAWKLQGGREKLFF	TGTGCCTGGAAATTACAGGGGGGACGTGAAAAACTGTTTTTT
TRBD2	TRBJ2-1	TRBV10-3	CAISEYLAGSYNEQFF	TGTGCCATCAGTGAGTACCTAGCGGGATCCTACAATGAGCAGTTCTTC
.	TRBJ2-7	TRBV5-6	CASSRALAAAGYEQYF	TGTGCCAGCAGCCGGGCCCTAGCCGCTGCGGGGTACGAGCAGTACTTC
TRBD2	TRBJ2-5	TRBV19	CASSIFGAGVPQGTQYF	TGTGCCAGTAGTATCTTCGGAGCGGGAGTGCCTCAAGGGACCCAGTACTTC
.	TRBJ2-2	TRBV15	CATSLRVGSTGELFF	TGTGCCACCAGCCTTAGGGTAGGGAGCACCGGGGAGCTGTTTTTT
TRBD2	TRBJ2-3	TRBV10-3	CAISASSGSTDTQYF	TGTGCCATCAGTGCTTCTAGCGGGAGCACAGATACGCAGTATTTT
TRBD1	TRBJ1-5	TRBV10-3	CAISPGTGERSNQPQHF	TGTGCCATCAGTCCCGGGACAGGGGAACGGAGCAATCAGCCCCAGCATTTT
.	TRBJ2-7	TRBV7-2	CASSAGLLYEQYF	TGTGCCAGCAGCGCCGGACTACTATACGAGCAGTACTTC
TRBD2	TRBJ2-2	TRBV11-2	CASKRDPGELFF	TGTGCCAGCAAGCGGGACCCCGGGGAGCTGTTTTTT
TRBD1	TRBJ1-4	TRBV6-5	CASSYSTGGKLFF	TGTGCCAGCAGTTACTCTACAGGGGGAAAACTGTTTTTT
TRBD1	TRBJ2-2	TRBV6-1	CASRTTGRNTGELFF	TGTGCCAGCAGAACGACAGGGAGGAACACCGGGGAGCTGTTTTTT
.	TRBJ1-5	TRBV28	CASSPGLGSNQPQHF	TGTGCCAGCAGCCCGGGACTCGGTAGCAATCAGCCCCAGCATTTT
.	TRBJ1-1	TRBV28	CVHGRNTEAFF	TGTGTACACGGGAGGAACACTGAAGCTTTCTTT
TRBD2	TRBJ2-7	TRBV7-9	CASSTTSGPYEQYF	TGTGCCAGCAGCACGACTAGCGGGCCCTACGAGCAGTACTTC
TRBD1	TRBJ2-7	TRBV7-9	CASSLPTGGAYEQYF	TGTGCCAGCAGCTTACCTACAGGGGGAGCCTACGAGCAGTACTTC
TRBD2	TRBJ2-1	TRBV10-3	CAIRLAGYNEQFF	TGTGCCATCAGACTAGCGGGATACAATGAGCAGTTCTTC
TRBD2	TRBJ2-2	TRBV27	CASSLSSLGLVGGGELFF	TGTGCCAGCAGTTTGTCGAGTCTGGGACTAGTCGGAGGCGGGGAGCTGTTTTTT
TRBD1	TRBJ2-1	TRBV29-1	CSVGQGSYNEQFF	TGCAGCGTTGGACAGGGGTCCTACAATGAGCAGTTCTTC
TRBD1	TRBJ2-4	TRBV4-1	CASSQDRDRGIAKNIQYF	TGCGCCAGCAGCCAAGATCGGGACAGGGGAATAGCCAAAAACATTCAGTACTTC
.	TRBJ2-1	TRBV7-2	CASTKTGRVGGAEQFF	TGTGCCAGCACCAAGACAGGTAGGGTGGGGGGGGCTGAGCAGTTCTTC
TRBD1	TRBJ2-3	TRBV7-9	CASSPRTGGSTDTQYF	TGTGCCAGCAGCCCCCGGACAGGGGGTAGCACAGATACGCAGTATTTT
.	TRBJ2-4	TRBV19	CASSISGEENIQYF	TGTGCCAGTAGTATATCTGGGGAGGAAAACATTCAGTACTTC
TRBD2	TRBJ2-1	TRBV6-5	CASSLREHYEQFF	TGTGCCAGCAGTTTGCGGGAGCACTATGAGCAGTTCTTC
.	TRBJ1-2	TRBV5-5	CASSLHGGLENGYTF	TGTGCCAGCAGCTTGCATGGGGGCTTGGAGAATGGCTACACCTTC
TRBD1	TRBJ2-3	TRBV5-1	CARRTGMDTQYF	TGCGCCAGGAGGACAGGGATGGATACGCAGTATTTT
.	TRBJ2-6	TRBV9	CASGRGSGANVLTF	TGTGCCAGCGGGCGGGGTTCTGGGGCCAACGTCCTGACTTTC
TRBD2	TRBJ2-2	TRBV5-4	CASSTPRLADTGELFF	TGTGCCAGCAGCACCCCGAGACTAGCGGACACCGGGGAGCTGTTTTTT
TRBD2	TRBJ2-1	TRBV7-9	CASSLVSGRDPYNEQFF	TGTGCCAGCAGCTTAGTTAGCGGGAGGGATCCCTACAATGAGCAGTTCTTC
TRBD2	TRBJ2-2	TRBV19	CAAGGIAGGELFF	TGTGCCGCCGGGGGGATAGCTGGCGGGGAGCTGTTTTTT
TRBD2	TRBJ2-1	TRBV19	CASSPLAGAYNEQFF	TGTGCCAGTAGCCCCCTAGCGGGAGCTTACAATGAGCAGTTCTTC
.	TRBJ2-1	TRBV27	CASSPHRAGPNEQFF	TGTGCCAGCAGTCCCCATAGGGCAGGGCCCAATGAGCAGTTCTTC
.	TRBJ2-7	TRBV28	CASSLWQGLTSYEQYF	TGTGCCAGCAGTTTATGGCAGGGGCTTACCTCCTACGAGCAGTACTTC
.	TRBJ1-2	TRBV4-1	CASSQEPLWGDGYTF	TGCGCCAGCAGCCAAGAACCTCTATGGGGGGATGGCTACACCTTC
.	TRBJ1-4	TRBV18	CASSPDTGGSMEKLFF	TGTGCCAGCTCACCTGACACGGGGGGTTCGATGGAAAAACTGTTTTTT
.	TRBJ2-3	TRBV5-1	CASSLRPGQAGPDTQYF	TGCGCCAGCAGCTTAAGACCGGGACAAGCTGGCCCAGATACGCAGTATTTT
TRBD2	TRBJ2-1	TRBV29-1	CSVEGGLAGTYNEQFF	TGCAGCGTTGAAGGCGGACTAGCGGGCACCTACAATGAGCAGTTCTTC
.	TRBJ2-7	TRBV7-2	CASSFGGIGSYEQYF	TGTGCCAGCAGCTTTGGCGGGATTGGTTCCTACGAGCAGTACTTC
TRBD2	TRBJ2-1	TRBV9	CASSQVPGLAGTNNEQFF	TGTGCCAGCAGCCAAGTCCCGGGACTAGCGGGAACGAACAATGAGCAGTTCTTC